This T cell receptor (beta chain) was captured in a study of kidney transplant recipient with SARS-CoV-2 infection. This clonotype has at least ten counts. Looked up from germline, CDR1 is GTSNPN and CDR2 is SVGIG (reference sequence). Deletions cut 4 bases from V and 5 bases from J, with 14 bases between. The CDR3 has 13 amino acids. TCRdb ran MiXCR on the reads and lists one entry per CDR3 protein. The sample includes 200,000 to 300,000 distinct CDR3 sequences, more than 25% of them seen just once. J is TRBJ1-2 and V is TRBV30; D is undetermined. The source was a blood sample, collected at baseline and between days 110 and 120 from a kidney transplant recipient. This sequence was found in a male patient aged 25-45 years who had COVID-19 and was a kidney transplant recipient. Some T cells may be graft donor cells. CDR3 nucleotide sequence: TGTGCCTGGATCTCCACCATGGGGTATGGCTACACCTTC. Its translation: CAWISTMGYGYTF. Variable domain in full (rest from reference TRBV30 and TRBJ1-2): SQTIHQWPATLVQPVGSPLSLECTVEGTSNPNLYWYRQAAGRGLQLLFYSVGIGQISSEVPQNLSASRPQDRQFILSSKKLLLSDSGFYLCAWISTMGYGYTFGSGTRLTVV.